A single sample gave rise to the 21 T cell receptor beta chains below, sequenced in a study of CD8 T cells in Susac syndrome (dated by TCRdb to between 2018 and 2020). The protocol used for the library was the immunoSEQ multiplex PCR assay. RNA was extracted using the RNeasy kit, and roughly 0.5 to 1 ug of the RNA was reverse transcribed with random hexamers. TCRdb cleaned the public reads at Q25 with fastp, built clones with MiXCR and kept in-frame beta chains. Here each entry gathers all rows of one CDR3 protein and keeps the most common genes and DNA. The sample table records a few hundred thousand distinct CDR3 sequences; approximately 85% of these occur just once. Around 0.22% of the sample is held by the ten biggest clonotypes. Sequencing used CD8+ T cells from PBMCs. These receptors were collected from a human donor with multiple sclerosis.

V usage is TRBV19 and J usage is TRBJ2-3; no clear D. Trimming took 5 bases from V and 1 from J, leaving 13 bases between them. Germline CDR1 and CDR2: LNHDA and SQIVND (reference sequence). The CDR3 is 15 amino acids. The CDR3 coding sequence is TGTGCCAGTAGTCTTCTCCAAGGAGGCACAGATACGCAGTATTTT. Its translation is CASSLLQGGTDTQYF.

The chain has TRBV9 and TRBJ2-5, with 7 nucleotides matching TRBD2. Germline CDR1 is SGDLS and CDR2 is YYNGEE. The CDR3 runs to 16 residues. V lost 3 bases and J lost 3; bases outside the gene matches: 11. This CDR3 reads CASSESGTRYEETQYF. The CDR3 nucleotides are TGTGCCAGCAGCGAGAGCGGGACCCGCTACGAAGAGACCCAGTACTTC.

The V and J genes are TRBV29-1 and TRBJ2-1, with TRBD2 as a possible D gene (5 bases). V lost 6 bases and J 3 bases, leaving 15 bases between the germline ends. There are 14 residues in the CDR3. Looked up from germline, CDR1 is SQVTM and CDR2 is ANQGSEA. CDR3 nucleotides: TGCAGCGTCGGCCTACTGGAGGTCTACAATGAGCAGTTCTTC. Translation: CSVGLLEVYNEQFF.

The chain combines TRBV20-1 with TRBJ2-4; possibly TRBD2 for D (5 bases). The CDR3 has 15 amino acids. Germline assignment: CDR1 DFQATT and CDR2 SNEGSKA (reference sequence). CDR3 region: CSADSGGLSKNIQYF. DNA for the CDR3: TGCAGCGCCGACTCTGGCGGGTTGTCCAAAAACATTCAGTACTTC.

This chain links TRBV27 with TRBJ2-7, with D possibly TRBD1 on 6 matching bases. V dropped 1 base and J dropped 2 bases, with 6 bases sitting between them. Germline-derived CDR1 and CDR2 are MNHEY and SMNVEV (reference sequence). There are 13 residues in the CDR3. CDR3 bases: TGTGCCAGCAGTTTATACAGGGCCTACGAGCAGTACTTC. Its translation: CASSLYRAYEQYF.

The V call is TRBV30, the J call TRBJ2-3; D uncertain. Trimming shortened V by 0 bases and J by 3 bases, and 13 bases separated the two germline ends. Germline CDR1 and CDR2: GTSNPN and SVGIG (reference sequence). This CDR3 comprises 15 residues. The CDR3 bases are TGTGCCTGGAGTGTACTGGGGATTGGTACAGATACGCAGTATTTT. This encodes CAWSVLGIGTDTQYF.

The chain combines TRBV19 with TRBJ2-3; D ambiguous. V was shortened by 3 bases and J by 4 bases, with 8 bases between the two germline ends. Germline lookup yields CDR1 LNHDA and CDR2 SQIVND (reference sequence). The CDR3 has 13 residues. CDR3 in DNA: TGTGCCAGTAGTATTTTGGGGTCAGATACGCAGTATTTT. Translated: CASSILGSDTQYF.

The genes are TRBV27 and TRBJ2-7; possible D gene TRBD1, 6 bases. The V gene's germline CDR1 is MNHEY and CDR2 SMNVEV (reference sequence). V lost 4 bases and J lost 2, with 15 bases in between. The CDR3 spans 15 residues. The CDR3 nucleotides are TGTGCCAGCAGTTCTCCATTCGACAGGCCCTACGAGCAGTACTTC. Its translation is CASSSPFDRPYEQYF.

This chain connects TRBV7-2 to TRBJ1-2, with D perhaps matching TRBD1 (5 bases). The CDR3 has 16 residues. V lost 6 bases, J lost 2 bases, and 19 bases lay in between. Germline V CDR1 and CDR2: SGHTA, FQGNSA. The CDR3 DNA reads as TGTGCCAGCAGTCGGAGGTGGGACCGCTTAAACTATGGCTACACCTTC. Residues: CASSRRWDRLNYGYTF.

This clonotype was found once. The rearrangement uses TRBV7-2 and TRBJ2-3, with 7 bases identical to TRBD2. V trimming: 2 bases; J trimming: 2 bases; junction bases outside the gene matches: 13. Germline V gives CDR1 SGHTA, CDR2 FQGNSA. This CDR3 has 18 amino acids. The CDR3 here is CASSLPGRFSGDTDTQYF. The CDR3 bases are TGTGCCAGCAGCTTACCCGGGAGGTTCAGCGGGGACACAGATACGCAGTATTTT.

This chain joins TRBV28 and TRBJ2-2; D may be TRBD1 (5 bases). V lost 4 bases to trimming and J lost 4 bases, with 10 bases between them. The CDR3 has 14 residues. CDR1 and CDR2 from the germline V gene are MDHEN and SYDVKM. CDR3 amino acids: CASSWGVGTGELFF. The CDR3 bases are TGTGCCAGCAGTTGGGGCGTCGGCACCGGGGAGCTGTTTTTT. Full variable domain (outside the CDR3, taken from reference TRBV28 and TRBJ2-2): DVKVTQSSRYLVKRTGEKVFLECVQDMDHENMFWYRQDPGLGLRLIYFSYDVKMKEKGDIPEGYSVSREKKERFSLILESASTNQTSMYLCASSWGVGTGELFFGEGSRLTVL.

The chain is built from TRBV12-3 or TRBV12-4 and TRBJ2-1, with D perhaps matching TRBD2 (5 bases). Trimming took off 2 bases at V and 5 bases at J, with 7 bases between the two ends. This CDR3 has 13 residues. CDR3 in amino acids: CASSLNGDNEQFF. Here the CDR3 DNA reads TGTGCCAGCAGTTTAAACGGGGACAATGAGCAGTTCTTC.

This chain links TRBV29-1 with TRBJ2-7; D perhaps matches TRBD2 (6 bases). CDR1 SQVTM and CDR2 ANQGSEA come from the germline V gene. The CDR3 spans 15 residues. V was shortened by 1 base and J by 4 bases, with 17 bases between the two germline ends. CDR3: CSVEGAAAGPYEQYF. The CDR3 region has the DNA TGCAGCGTTGAAGGAGCCGCAGCGGGTCCGTACGAGCAGTACTTC.

This chain uses TRBV11-2 with TRBJ2-7, with D perhaps matching TRBD2 (6 bases). From germline, CDR1 is SGHAT and CDR2 FQNNGV. The length of the CDR3 is 14 residues. V was cut by 4 bases and J by 5 bases, with 15 bases left in between. The CDR3 nucleotides are TGTGCCAGCAGCTCGGGCCGGGGGAAGGACGAGCAGTACTTC. It codes for CASSSGRGKDEQYF.

This chain uses TRBV30 with TRBJ1-2; D uncertain. This CDR3 region has 13 residues. Germline loops: CDR1 GTSNPN, CDR2 SVGIG (reference sequence). V was trimmed by 0 bases and J by 4 bases, leaving 9 bases between them. The CDR3 nucleotides are TGTGCCTGGAGTGTAGACGGAGCCTATGGCTACACCTTC. Protein sequence: CAWSVDGAYGYTF. Filled out from reference TRBV30 and TRBJ1-2, the complete variable domain reads SQTIHQWPATLVQPVGSPLSLECTVEGTSNPNLYWYRQAAGRGLQLLFYSVGIGQISSEVPQNLSASRPQDRQFILSSKKLLLSDSGFYLCAWSVDGAYGYTFGSGTRLTVV.

The chain employs TRBV7-9 and TRBJ1-1; D remains ambiguous. Germline CDR1 reads SEHNR; CDR2 reads FQNEAQ (reference sequence). Deletions cut 5 bases from V and 0 bases from J, with 10 bases between. This CDR3 has 14 amino acids. The CDR3 sequence: CASSPTSVNTEAFF. CDR3 DNA sequence: TGTGCCAGCAGCCCGACGAGCGTGAACACTGAAGCTTTCTTT.

The chain couples TRBV7-2 to TRBJ2-5; TRBD2 matches 8 bases. CDR1 is SGHTA, CDR2 FQGNSA, per germline. The CDR3 length is 18 residues. With V trimmed by 2 bases and J by 3 bases, 14 bases remained unmatched. In nucleotides, the CDR3 is TGTGCCAGCAGCTTACTCAAGCTCCCCCAGCGGGAGAAAGAGACCCAGTACTTC. Translation gives CASSLLKLPQREKETQYF.

This clonotype was seen just once. The chain has TRBV4-1 and TRBJ2-1, with D maybe TRBD2 (5 bases). The V and J ends lost 5 bases and 4 bases respectively, with 21 bases between them. Germline V CDR1 and CDR2: MGHRA, YSYEKL. The CDR3 is 17 amino acids. CDR3 region: CASSARQEAAAYNEQFF. The CDR3 DNA reads TGCGCCAGCAGCGCTCGCCAGGAGGCCGCTGCTTACAATGAGCAGTTCTTC.

The genes are TRBV4-3 and TRBJ2-1; D is undetermined. Trimming took 0 bases from V and 9 from J, leaving 12 bases between them. Germline CDR1 reads LGHNA; CDR2 reads YSLEER. The CDR3 consists of 14 residues. This chain's CDR3 is CASSQEIDPGEQFF. CDR3 nucleotide sequence: TGCGCCAGCAGCCAAGAAATAGACCCAGGTGAGCAGTTCTTC.

The chain is built from TRBV2 and TRBJ2-5; D not certain. Germline V gives CDR1 SNHLY, CDR2 FYNNEI. The CDR3 is 15 residues long. The V and J ends lost 3 bases and 2 bases respectively, with 13 bases between them. The DNA for the CDR3 is TGTGCCAGCAGTGACCCGGCCGGAAGACAAGAGACCCAGTACTTC. This gives the protein CASSDPAGRQETQYF.

This chain joins TRBV11-2 and TRBJ1-1; TRBD1 might be the D (5 bases). Germline V gives CDR1 SGHAT, CDR2 FQNNGV. The CDR3 consists of 15 residues. V lost 2 bases and J 3 bases, leaving 13 bases between the germline ends. Here the CDR3 DNA reads TGTGCCAGCAGCTTAATGGCAGGGTTGGACACTGAAGCTTTCTTT. Its translation: CASSLMAGLDTEAFF.